This T cell receptor beta chain was found in a study of blood T cell repertoires in COVID-19. The wider study: COVID-19 samples from acute and convalescent phases originated in the United States, Italy and Spain. Sources were T cells, B-cell-depleted T cells, or PBMCs; the material itself was cDNA or gDNA.

CDR3 length equals 15 residues. V dropped 5 bases and J dropped 5; count of bases not matched to a gene: 9. CDR1 WNHNN and CDR2 SYGVQD come from the germline V gene (reference sequence). Original processing notes: Reference gene primer amplification in the assay estimated nucleated cell counts. Some clones are missing from TCRdb's copy, which holds only in-frame ones; the method was immunoSEQ multiplex PCR. V, J and clone size were drawn from that table, and D and trimming were deduced from the DNA. The table includes under 150,000 clones, roughly 80% detected once. V gene TRBV10-1 combines with J gene TRBJ2-1; 7 nucleotides match TRBD2. The source of this sequence is a woman aged 55 to 70 with acute or convalescent COVID-19. The material sequenced was peripheral blood. CDR3 DNA: TGCGCCAGCAGTCTCCTGTTGGGAGGGAACAATGAGCAGTTCTTC. Amino acid sequence: CASSLLLGGNNEQFF.